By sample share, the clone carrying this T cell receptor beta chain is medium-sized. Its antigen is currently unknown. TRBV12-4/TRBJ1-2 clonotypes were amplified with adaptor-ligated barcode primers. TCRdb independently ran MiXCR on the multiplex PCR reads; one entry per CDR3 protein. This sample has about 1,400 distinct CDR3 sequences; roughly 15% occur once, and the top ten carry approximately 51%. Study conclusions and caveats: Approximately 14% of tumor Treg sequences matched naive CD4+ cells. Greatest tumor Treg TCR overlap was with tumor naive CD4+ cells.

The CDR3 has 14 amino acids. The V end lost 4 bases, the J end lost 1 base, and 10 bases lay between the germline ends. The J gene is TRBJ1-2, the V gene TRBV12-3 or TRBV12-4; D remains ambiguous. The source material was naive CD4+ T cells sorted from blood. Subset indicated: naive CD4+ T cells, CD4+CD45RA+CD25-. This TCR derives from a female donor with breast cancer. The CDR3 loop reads CASSSTTGNYGYTF. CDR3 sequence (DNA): TGTGCCAGCAGTTCAACCACCGGTAACTATGGCTACACCTTC.